Listed here are 21 T cell receptor beta chains from one sample, sequenced in a study of OX40 agonist ivuxolimab in advanced cancers. Profiled with immunoSEQ multiplex PCR; TCRdb holds only in-frame clones, not every one. The sample holds some 90,000 clones, 92% seen once. The sample in question was CD4+ or CD8+ T cells sorted from blood, obtained in a trial of the OX40 agonist ivuxolimab. The receptor set was obtained from an adult with an advanced solid tumor such as melanoma, head and neck, liver or kidney cancer.

This clone was counted between two and nine times. The chain has TRBV2 and TRBJ1-5, with unresolved D. Looked up from germline, CDR1 is SNHLY and CDR2 is FYNNEI. Deletions cut 2 bases from V and 3 bases from J, with 11 bases between. The CDR3 runs 15 residues. CDR3 loop: CASSEYPQINQPQHF. The CDR3 coding sequence is TGTGCCAGCAGTGAATACCCCCAGATCAATCAGCCCCAGCATTTT.

This clone was found once. The chain combines TRBV6-1 with TRBJ1-4, with a weak D call TRBD1 (5 bases). This CDR3 region has 14 residues. Germline assignment: CDR1 MNHNS and CDR2 SASEGT. V was pared by 10 bases and J by 7 bases, with 19 bases between. CDR3 amino acids: CAILPDSGPEKLFF. The CDR3 coding sequence is TGTGCCATCCTTCCCGACAGCGGACCTGAAAAACTGTTTTTT.

V is TRBV9 and J is TRBJ1-2; 9 bases match TRBD1. Germline-derived CDR1 and CDR2 are SGDLS and YYNGEE. Unmatched junction bases numbered 4, after V lost 3 bases and J lost 7 bases. The CDR3 covers 13 residues. For the CDR3, the DNA is TGTGCCAGCAGCGAGGACAGGGGTGCTGGCTACACCTTC. Protein: CASSEDRGAGYTF. The full variable domain, in which reference TRBV9 and TRBJ1-2 provide the parts outside the CDR3, is DSGVTQTPKHLITATGQRVTLRCSPRSGDLSVYWYQQSLDQGLQFLIQYYNGEERAKGNILERFSAQQFPDLHSELNLSSLELGDSALYFCASSEDRGAGYTFGSGTRLTVV.

The chain recombines TRBV7-2 with TRBJ2-7; D possibly corresponds to TRBD1 (5 bases). Trimming stripped 1 base from V and 3 bases from J, with 13 bases between. CDR1 and CDR2 (germline): SGHTA, FQGNSA. The CDR3 runs to 15 residues. This CDR3 is CASSLVTGRLYEQYF. The CDR3 bases are TGTGCCAGCAGCTTAGTAACAGGTCGGCTCTACGAGCAGTACTTC.

V is TRBV5-8 and J is TRBJ1-4; 7 bases align to TRBD1. Trimming at V came to 4 bases and at J to 0 bases, leaving 3 bases not matched to a gene. Germline V gene sequence: CDR1 SGHTS, CDR2 YDEGEE. The CDR3 runs 15 residues. CDR3: CASSPGTATNEKLFF. CDR3 coding DNA: TGTGCCAGCAGCCCCGGGACAGCAACTAATGAAAAACTGTTTTTT.

This chain connects TRBV7-9 to TRBJ2-1, with 7 bases that match TRBD1. With 0 bases clipped from V and 0 bases from J, the junction kept 8 bases outside the gene matches. Looked up from germline, CDR1 is SEHNR and CDR2 is FQNEAQ (reference sequence). This CDR3 spans 18 amino acids. Written as DNA, the CDR3 is TGTGCCAGCAGCTTAGCCTACAGGGGTTTGAGCTCCTACAATGAGCAGTTCTTC. Its protein is CASSLAYRGLSSYNEQFF. Together with reference TRBV7-9 and TRBJ2-1, the CDR3 gives the full variable domain: DTGVSQNPRHKITKRGQNVTFRCDPISEHNRLYWYRQTLGQGPEFLTYFQNEAQLEKSRLLSDRFSAERPKGSFSTLEIQRTEQGDSAMYLCASSLAYRGLSSYNEQFFGPGTRLTVL.

This chain uses TRBV5-1 with TRBJ2-1; 12 nucleotides agree with TRBD1. The CDR3 covers 22 residues. Germline V gene data show CDR1 as SGHRS and CDR2 as YFSETQ. Trimming removed 2 bases from V and 9 bases from J; junction bases left unmatched: 27. CDR3 in DNA: TGCGCCAGCAGCTTCCTGGGACAGGGGGCTGATCTAGCGGGCCGGGGGTCGAGTGAGCAGTTCTTC. This codes for CASSFLGQGADLAGRGSSEQFF.

The chain uses TRBV7-2 and TRBJ2-7, with 8 positions matching TRBD1. Losses at the gene ends were 5 bases for V and 1 base for J; bases not matched to a gene: 13. This CDR3 is 17 amino acids long. Germline CDR1 is SGHTA and CDR2 is FQGNSA. The CDR3 reads CASSPTGTGKKSYEQYF. Written as DNA, the CDR3 is TGTGCCAGCAGCCCGACCGGGACAGGAAAGAAATCCTACGAGCAGTACTTC.

CDR3 amino acids: CASGLLGRESGYTF. The CDR3 DNA reads as TGTGCCAGCGGACTCCTCGGCAGGGAAAGCGGCTACACCTTC. The chain couples TRBV27 to TRBJ1-2, with TRBD1 as a possible D gene (5 bases). Trimming shortened V by 8 bases and J by 8 bases, and 21 bases separated the two germline ends. The CDR3 has 14 amino acids. The germline CDR1 and CDR2 sequences are MNHEY and SMNVEV (reference sequence).

The chain has TRBV19 and TRBJ1-5; 7 bases map to TRBD1. The CDR3 totals 15 residues. The V gene end was trimmed by 2 bases and the J gene end by 3 bases; junction bases not matched to a gene: 4. Looked up from germline, CDR1 is LNHDA and CDR2 is SQIVND (reference sequence). CDR3 coding DNA: TGTGCCAGTAGTATAACAGGGGCCCTCAATCAGCCCCAGCATTTT. Its translation is CASSITGALNQPQHF.

This chain joins TRBV4-3 and TRBJ2-7; 11 bases align to TRBD1. The V and J ends lost 4 bases and 8 bases, in that order; junction bases with no gene match: 7. CDR1 and CDR2 (germline): LGHNA, YSLEER. The CDR3 spans 14 residues. CDR3 protein: CASSLNRDRGKQYF. The DNA for the CDR3 is TGCGCCAGCAGCCTGAACCGGGACAGGGGGAAGCAGTACTTC.

The chain uses TRBV7-2 and TRBJ1-5, with D possibly matching TRBD1 (6 bases). CDR1 is SGHTA and CDR2 is FQGNSA in the germline V gene. With 3 bases removed from V and 6 bases from J, the gap between germline ends came to 12 bases. The CDR3 covers 14 residues. The CDR3 region has the DNA TGTGCCAGCAGCTTTGGGGGCGTCTTTCAGCCCCAGCATTTT. Translated: CASSFGGVFQPQHF.

The J gene is TRBJ2-1, the V gene TRBV11-2; no clear D gene. The CDR3 has 13 amino acids. Germline V gene sequence: CDR1 SGHAT, CDR2 FQNNGV. V dropped 4 bases and J dropped 8 bases, with 12 bases sitting between them. The CDR3: CASSSHGWDEQFF. CDR3 in DNA: TGTGCCAGCAGCTCTCATGGCTGGGATGAGCAGTTCTTC.

The chain has TRBV19 and TRBJ2-7; D tentatively fits TRBD1 or TRBD2 (5 bases each). Per the germline V gene, CDR1 is LNHDA and CDR2 is SQIVND (reference sequence). V was cut by 2 bases and J by 5 bases, with 7 bases left in between. CDR3 length: 12 residues. CDR3 nucleotides: TGTGCCAGTAGTATACGAGGGGACGAGCAGTACTTC. Translating it yields CASSIRGDEQYF.

The V call is TRBV9, the J call TRBJ2-5; unclear D gene. CDR1 is SGDLS, CDR2 YYNGEE, per germline. This CDR3 is 15 amino acids long. With 2 bases removed from V and 1 base from J, the gap between germline ends came to 12 bases. CDR3 coding DNA: TGTGCCAGCAGCGTCTACTCCCAGAGCCAAGAGACCCAGTACTTC. Translated, it gives CASSVYSQSQETQYF. Full variable domain (rest looked up from reference TRBV9 and TRBJ2-5): DSGVTQTPKHLITATGQRVTLRCSPRSGDLSVYWYQQSLDQGLQFLIQYYNGEERAKGNILERFSAQQFPDLHSELNLSSLELGDSALYFCASSVYSQSQETQYFGPGTRLLVL.

The chain carries TRBV2 and TRBJ2-2, with TRBD1 as a possible D gene (7 bases). The CDR3 contains 16 residues. In germline, CDR1 is SNHLY, CDR2 FYNNEI. V lost 3 bases, J lost 3 bases, and 14 bases lay in between. Here the CDR3 reads CASSDYGRGDTGELFF. The CDR3 DNA reads TGTGCCAGCAGTGATTACGGCAGGGGGGACACCGGGGAGCTGTTTTTT.

The chain joins TRBV27 to TRBJ2-3; 9 bases fit TRBD2. Trimming removed 4 bases from V and 4 bases from J; junction bases left unmatched: 12. CDR3 size: 17 residues. Looked up from germline, CDR1 is MNHEY and CDR2 is SMNVEV (reference sequence). The CDR3 loop is CASSSRGPGLAPDTQYF. DNA of the CDR3: TGTGCCAGCAGTTCCCGTGGACCGGGACTAGCCCCAGATACGCAGTATTTT.

This clone came up once. The V and J genes are TRBV5-1 and TRBJ1-1, with 10 positions matching TRBD1. CDR3 length equals 16 residues. From germline, CDR1 is SGHRS and CDR2 YFSETQ. After removal of 4 bases from V and 5 bases from J, the junction contained 11 bases not matched to a gene. CDR3 nucleotide sequence: TGCGCCAGCAGCCCGGGACAGGGGATGTTTAAGACTGAAGCTTTCTTT. As protein: CASSPGQGMFKTEAFF. The entire variable domain, with the rest obtained from reference TRBV5-1 and TRBJ1-1, is as follows: KAGVTQTPRYLIKTRGQQVTLSCSPISGHRSVSWYQQTPGQGLQFLFEYFSETQRNKGNFPGRFSGRQFSNSRSEMNVSTLELGDSALYLCASSPGQGMFKTEAFFGQGTRLTVV.

CDR3 sequence reads: CASSDGALYGYTF. The DNA for the CDR3 is TGTGCCAGCAGTGACGGAGCCCTCTATGGCTACACCTTC. The chain links TRBV25-1 to TRBJ1-2; D unresolved. V was cut by 3 bases and J by 4 bases, with 9 bases left in between. CDR1 and CDR2 (germline): MGHDK, SYGVNS. The CDR3 is made up of 13 amino acids.

The genes are TRBV6-1 and TRBJ2-7; the D gene is possibly TRBD2 (6 bases). Germline values: CDR1 MNHNS, CDR2 SASEGT. The V and J ends lost 8 bases and 2 bases respectively, with 19 bases between them. CDR3 length: 15 amino acids. The CDR3 DNA sequence: TGTGCCAGCCTTTTAGTAAAAGGAGGGACCTACGAGCAGTACTTC. The encoded protein is CASLLVKGGTYEQYF.

The V call is TRBV7-8, the J call TRBJ2-2; D tentatively fits TRBD1 or TRBD2 (5 bases each). Germline V gene data show CDR1 as SGHVS and CDR2 as FQNEAQ. This CDR3 has 14 residues. V was cut by 5 bases and J by 1 base, with 8 bases left in between. This CDR3 is CASSHGGNTGELFF. DNA for the CDR3: TGTGCCAGCAGCCATGGGGGGAACACCGGGGAGCTGTTTTTT. Combining the CDR3 with reference TRBV7-8 and TRBJ2-2 gives the whole variable domain GAGVSQSPRYKVAKRGQDVALRCDPISGHVSLFWYQQALGQGPEFLTYFQNEAQLDKSGLPSDRFFAERPEGSVSTLKIQRTQQEDSAVYLCASSHGGNTGELFFGEGSRLTVL.